Each of the 8 T cell receptor beta chains below was sequenced from the same sample in a study of regulatory T cells in long-lasting Graves disease. Researchers made TCR beta libraries by using iRepertoire HTBI primers and running Arm-PCR on CDR3 regions. Each CDR3 protein gets one entry after TCRdb re-called the multiplex PCR reads with MiXCR. This table has 650,000 to 700,000 distinct CDR3 sequences, around 30% appearing once. Specified time point: persistent/refractory GD, antithyroid drugs over 5 years with positive TRAb. The TCR library used RNA extracted from PBMCs. The source was peripheral blood mononuclear cells (PBMCs), collected when the disease was refractory, from a patient treated with antithyroid drugs. The source is a female donor with Graves disease.

This clonotype was seen at least ten times. The rearrangement uses TRBV10-3 and TRBJ2-7; 7 positions agree with TRBD2. The germline CDR1 and CDR2 sequences are ENHRY and SYGVKD. V shed 6 bases and J 1 base; nucleotides not matched to a gene: 6. The CDR3 sequence is 14 residues long. CDR3 sequence reads: CAIRESGDSYEQYF. DNA of the CDR3: TGTGCCATCAGGGAAAGCGGGGATTCCTACGAGCAGTACTTC.

This clonotype was observed a few times. The chain employs TRBV20-1 and TRBJ2-1; D is uncertain. Germline V gene lookup returns CDR1 DFQATT and CDR2 SNEGSKA (reference sequence). V dropped 3 bases and J dropped 5 bases, with 8 bases sitting between them. This CDR3 is 12 amino acids long. The CDR3 DNA sequence: TGCAGTGCTAGCCCGACCCACAATGAGCAGTTCTTC. Protein sequence: CSASPTHNEQFF.

The table lists this clonotype with a few counts. V gene TRBV5-1 combines with J gene TRBJ1-2, with D possibly being TRBD1 (5 bases). CDR3 length: 14 amino acids. V was shortened by 3 bases and J by 5 bases, with 14 bases between the two germline ends. Germline CDR1 and CDR2: SGHRS and YFSETQ. In DNA, the CDR3 is TGCGCCAGCAGCTCCCGGGACGGAGGATATGGCTACACCTTC. Protein sequence: CASSSRDGGYGYTF.

This rearrangement joins TRBV29-1 to TRBJ2-3; D unclear. With 2 bases removed from V and 5 bases from J, the gap between germline ends came to 8 bases. Germline CDR1 SQVTM, CDR2 ANQGSEA. The CDR3 extends over 12 amino acids. The CDR3 DNA follows: TGCAGCGTTGAAAACTCCATAGATACGCAGTATTTT. This encodes CSVENSIDTQYF.

This clonotype was seen repeatedly, ten times or more. The genes are TRBV9 and TRBJ1-2; TRBD1 agrees at 7 bases. CDR3 length: 13 residues. V lost 5 bases to trimming and J lost 4 bases; unmatched junction nucleotides: 5. Germline V gene lookup returns CDR1 SGDLS and CDR2 YYNGEE. The CDR3 region is CASSVGQSYGYTF. In nucleotides, the CDR3 is TGTGCCAGCAGTGTGGGACAGTCCTATGGCTACACCTTC.

Note on this clonotype: Relative to the germline gene, one junction end is altered; a read error may explain this. J is TRBJ2-4 and V is TRBV13; D is possibly TRBD1 (6 bases). The CDR3 extends over 12 amino acids. Germline CDR1 is PRHDT and CDR2 is FYEKMQ (reference sequence). The CDR3 DNA reads TGTGCCAGCAGCTTAGACAACAGGGTACGGACCTTC. The encoded protein is CASSLDNRVRTF.

The chain joins TRBV5-1 to TRBJ2-7, with 7 nucleotides matching TRBD2. The CDR3 covers 14 residues. Germline V lookup: CDR1 SGHRS, CDR2 YFSETQ. The V gene end was trimmed by 5 bases and the J gene end by 0 bases; junction bases not matched to a gene: 5. Here the CDR3 reads CASRSAGSSYEQYF. For the CDR3, the DNA is TGCGCCAGCAGATCAGCGGGGAGCTCCTACGAGCAGTACTTC.

This clonotype was recorded at least ten times. The chain has TRBV2 and TRBJ2-2, with D possibly being TRBD2 (5 bases). Germline CDR1 reads SNHLY; CDR2 reads FYNNEI. The V gene lost 6 bases and the J gene lost 3 bases, with 11 bases spanning the gap. The CDR3 loop spans 14 amino acids. CDR3: CASRETRDTGELFF. The CDR3 bases are TGTGCCAGCAGGGAAACTAGAGACACCGGGGAGCTGTTTTTT.